This T cell receptor beta chain was obtained from a study of Ad26.COV2.S vaccination and SARS-CoV-2 variants. Study details: This donor came from the COV1001 trial of Ad26.COV2.S. Donor got 5x10^10 or 1x10^11 viral particles of Ad26.COV2.S.

Treatment defined: 19 received Ad26.COV2.S at low or high dose, single or two shots; roughly five received placebo; per-sample allocation not given. Samples analyzed were those drawn on day 63 after the first vaccine or placebo injection. The study's findings and limits: Total T cell responses, in the TCR breadth and depth analyses, may have been underestimated. Placebo recipients had lower spike-specific TCR breadth than vaccine recipients.

Method: immunoSEQ multiplex PCR; TCRdb's copy keeps in-frame clones and lacks some. The sample has under 550,000 clones, 80% to 95% seen once. Details on this clone: Its specificity is unknown.

The specimen comprised peripheral blood, sampled in a trial of Ad26.COV2.S vaccine versus placebo. The sequence was collected from a person between 18 and 59 years old who received the Ad26.COV2.S COVID-19 vaccine or a placebo.

In DNA, the CDR3 is TGCAGCGTTGCTCCTAGCGGGAGAAACGAGCAGTTCTTC. As protein: CSVAPSGRNEQFF. This rearrangement joins TRBV29-1 to TRBJ2-1; 10 bases match TRBD2. The CDR3 totals 13 residues. The germline gives CDR1 SQVTM, CDR2 ANQGSEA. J gave up 10 bases and V 4 bases, and 7 bases lay outside the gene matches.